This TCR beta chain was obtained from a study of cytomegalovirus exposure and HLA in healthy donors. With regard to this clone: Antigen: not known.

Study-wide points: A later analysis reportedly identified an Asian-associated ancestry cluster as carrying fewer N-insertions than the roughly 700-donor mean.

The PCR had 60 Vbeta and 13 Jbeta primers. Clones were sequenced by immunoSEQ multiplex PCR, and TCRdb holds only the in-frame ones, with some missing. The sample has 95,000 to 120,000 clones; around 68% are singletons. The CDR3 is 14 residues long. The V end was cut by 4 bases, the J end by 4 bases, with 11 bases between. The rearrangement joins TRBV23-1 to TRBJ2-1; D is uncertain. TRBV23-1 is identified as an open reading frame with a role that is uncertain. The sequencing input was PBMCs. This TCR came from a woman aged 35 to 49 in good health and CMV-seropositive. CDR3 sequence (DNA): TGCGCCAGCAGTCTCCGGGTTAGGTACAATGAGCAGTTCTTC. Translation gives CASSLRVRYNEQFF.